The sequence of this T cell receptor (beta chain) was determined in a study of T cell responses to AZD1222 COVID-19 vaccine. Overall study results and limits: Spike-specific TCR depth and breadth grew after two AZD1222 doses. Repertoires were obtained only post-peak T cell response. Clonal diversity may have been underestimated in mostly white British donors. Variant regions that are unmutated are reportedly the target of nearly half of spike-specific TCRs.

The germline gives CDR1 SGHRS, CDR2 YFSETQ. V was clipped by 4 bases and J by 3 bases; unmatched bases: 10. CDR3 size: 16 residues. Clones were sequenced by immunoSEQ multiplex PCR, and TCRdb holds only the in-frame ones, with some missing. The sample contains 250,000 to 300,000 clones, 90% to 95% of which appear only once. Of note for this clone: As yet, its antigen is unknown.

The receptor was isolated from an adult who received the AZD1222 COVID-19 vaccine. The sequencing here drew on peripheral blood, taken 28 days after the second AZD1222 dose. The chain is built from TRBV5-1 and TRBJ1-1, with 9 bases lining up with TRBD1. The CDR3 protein is CASSPSTGGMDTEAFF. CDR3 bases: TGCGCCAGCAGCCCATCGACAGGGGGTATGGACACTGAAGCTTTCTTT.